These T cell receptor beta chains were read from a single sample in a study of blood T cell repertoires in COVID-19. The repertoire was sequenced with immunoSEQ multiplex PCR; TCRdb's copy has only in-frame clones and lacks some. The table records approximately 360,000 clones, more than 70% of them present only once. Source material: PBMCs or T cells enriched from blood (not recorded which). The receptors come from a man aged 40-55 years in a cohort exposed to, infected with or recovered from COVID-19 (not recorded which). Both conserved end residues are part of each CDR3. The order of the fields is V gene, J gene, D gene, CDR3 length, clone size, CDR3 protein, CDR3 DNA. The D gene is left open where the match is weak. Clone size is shown for a subset of rows, as once, few, many or a class of expanded clone.

TRBV19	TRBJ2-1	TRBD1	15	-	CASTAGQGSYNEQFF	TGTGCCAGTACAGCCGGACAGGGGTCCTACAATGAGCAGTTCTTC
TRBV19	TRBJ2-1	TRBD2	17	few	CASHTIGGGEGYNEQFF	TGTGCCAGTCATACCATCGGCGGGGGGGAGGGCTACAATGAGCAGTTCTTC
TRBV30	TRBJ1-6	-	15	once	CAWSGRVAYNSPLHF	TGTGCCTGGAGTGGCAGGGTAGCCTATAATTCACCCCTCCACTTT
TRBV27	TRBJ2-1	TRBD2	13	-	CASRRGGGNEQFF	TGTGCCAGCCGACGGGGGGGTGGGAATGAGCAGTTCTTC
TRBV7-9	TRBJ2-5	TRBD2	14	-	CASSTGLAGATQYF	TGTGCCAGCAGTACAGGACTAGCGGGAGCGACCCAGTACTTC
TRBV30	TRBJ2-2	-	13	many	CAWSVSQGTGLFF	TGTGCCTGGAGTGTAAGCCAGGGAACTGGGCTGTTTTTT
TRBV28	TRBJ2-3	TRBD2	14	-	CASRASGSLDTQYF	TGTGCCAGCAGAGCTAGCGGGAGTCTAGATACGCAGTATTTT
TRBV10-2	TRBJ2-1	TRBD1	13	once	CASSRDSPNEQFF	TGCGCCAGCAGCCGGGACAGCCCCAATGAGCAGTTCTTC
TRBV28	TRBJ1-6	-	19	-	CASRHYTVGSGSYNSPLHF	TGTGCCAGCAGACATTACACGGTCGGGTCGGGCTCCTATAATTCACCCCTCCACTTT
TRBV6-1	TRBJ1-5	-	12	-	CASSEGPKAQHF	TGTGCCAGCAGTGAGGGGCCTAAGGCCCAGCATTTT
TRBV10-3	TRBJ1-1	TRBD1	14	-	CAINHRGLGTEAFF	TGTGCCATCAACCACAGGGGTTTGGGCACTGAAGCTTTCTTT
TRBV3-1/TRBV3-2	TRBJ2-7	-	14	-	CASSQGTVSYEQYF	TGTGCCAGCAGCCAAGGGACAGTCTCCTACGAGCAGTACTTC
TRBV6-1	TRBJ1-2	-	13	-	CASSDFRVRGYTF	TGTGCCAGCAGTGATTTTAGAGTGCGCGGCTACACCTTC
TRBV10-3	TRBJ2-7	TRBD1	13	once	CAIKGTETYEQYF	TGTGCCATCAAGGGGACAGAAACCTACGAGCAGTACTTC
TRBV10-3	TRBJ1-2	TRBD1	16	-	CAIRKGQGGSSYGYTF	TGTGCCATCAGGAAAGGACAGGGAGGGAGTAGCTATGGCTACACCTTC
TRBV19	TRBJ2-1	-	13	-	CASSELVYNEQFF	TGTGCCAGTAGTGAACTAGTATACAATGAGCAGTTCTTC
TRBV7-2	TRBJ1-6	TRBD1	15	-	CASSLGQGGQSPLHF	TGTGCCAGCAGCTTGGGACAGGGTGGTCAGTCACCCCTCCACTTT
TRBV28	TRBJ2-7	TRBD2	12	-	CASGGLTYEQYF	TGTGCATCGGGGGGTCTGACCTACGAGCAGTACTTC
TRBV19	TRBJ2-5	-	16	-	CASSITRSVGQETQYF	TGTGCCAGTAGTATCACTAGATCGGTTGGGCAAGAGACCCAGTACTTC
TRBV12-2	TRBJ2-3	-	17	-	CASRLARGGDNTDTQYF	TGTGCAAGTCGCTTAGCGCGAGGGGGAGATAACACAGATACGCAGTATTTT
TRBV2	TRBJ1-2	-	15	-	CASSEVRQAVYGYTF	TGTGCCAGCAGTGAAGTCCGGCAGGCAGTCTATGGCTACACCTTC
TRBV7-8	TRBJ1-4	-	12	-	CASRESNEKLFF	TGTGCCAGCCGGGAGTCTAATGAAAAACTGTTTTTT
TRBV29-1	TRBJ2-3	-	11	-	CNIHYSDTQYF	TGCAACATCCATTACAGCGATACGCAGTATTTT
TRBV3-1/TRBV3-2	TRBJ1-2	TRBD1	15	few	CASSQGNRGVYGYTF	TGTGCCAGCAGCCAAGGAAACAGGGGGGTTTATGGCTACACCTTC
TRBV29-1	TRBJ2-3	TRBD1	13	-	CSVRHRGADTQYF	TGCAGCGTCCGGCACAGGGGGGCAGATACGCAGTATTTT
TRBV6-5	TRBJ1-1	TRBD1	14	-	CASSYHRGLAEAFF	TGTGCCAGCAGTTACCACAGGGGACTGGCTGAAGCTTTCTTT
TRBV12-5	TRBJ2-1	TRBD1	14	-	CASAKRQGYNEQFF	TGTGCTAGTGCCAAAAGACAGGGATACAATGAGCAGTTCTTC
TRBV7-6	TRBJ2-7	TRBD2	15	-	CASSTASGSSYEQYF	TGTGCCAGCAGCACCGCTAGCGGGAGCTCCTACGAGCAGTACTTC
TRBV5-1	TRBJ2-4	-	15	-	CASSLDPVAKNIQYF	TGCGCCAGCAGCTTGGACCCAGTAGCCAAAAACATTCAGTACTTC
TRBV6-5	TRBJ2-1	TRBD1	13	once	CASRTGNNNEQFF	TGTGCCAGCAGGACAGGGAACAACAATGAGCAGTTCTTC
TRBV5-1	TRBJ2-2	TRBD1	15	-	CASSLVQGATGELFF	TGCGCCAGCAGCTTGGTCCAGGGGGCAACCGGGGAGCTGTTTTTT
TRBV28	TRBJ2-7	-	18	-	CASSLVQGGWTSSYEQYF	TGTGCCAGCAGTTTAGTACAGGGGGGGTGGACCAGCTCCTACGAGCAGTACTTC
TRBV25-1	TRBJ2-7	TRBD1	15	-	CASSGTGTGTYEQYF	TGTGCCAGCAGTGGTACCGGGACAGGGACCTACGAGCAGTACTTC
TRBV5-6	TRBJ1-1	-	13	-	CASSNRQGPEAFF	TGTGCCAGCAGTAATAGGCAGGGGCCTGAAGCTTTCTTT
TRBV20-1	TRBJ2-3	TRBD2	14	-	CSASSLAVSDTQYF	TGCAGTGCTAGTAGCCTAGCGGTATCAGATACGCAGTATTTT
TRBV6-4	TRBJ1-2	TRBD1	18	-	CASSDSPRTKTGYYGYTF	TGTGCCAGCAGTGACTCCCCACGGACGAAGACAGGGTACTATGGCTACACCTTC
TRBV11-1	TRBJ1-6	-	13	-	CASSFERNSPLHF	TGTGCCAGCAGCTTTGAACGGAATTCACCCCTCCACTTT
TRBV28	TRBJ1-1	TRBD1	18	-	CASSHLSGQGRLIAEAFF	TGTGCCAGCAGCCATTTATCGGGACAGGGAAGGTTAATTGCTGAAGCTTTCTTT
TRBV27	TRBJ1-3	-	16	-	CASSGTGEFPGNTIYF	TGTGCCAGCAGTGGTACGGGGGAGTTCCCTGGAAACACCATATATTTT
TRBV18	TRBJ1-1	-	11	once	CASSPGAQAFF	TGTGCCAGCTCACCAGGGGCTCAAGCTTTCTTT
TRBV11-2	TRBJ2-5	TRBD1	14	-	CASSIRQGGETQYF	TGTGCCAGCAGCATAAGACAGGGGGGAGAGACCCAGTACTTC
TRBV2	TRBJ2-7	-	16	-	CASSEEGDTGSYEQYF	TGTGCCAGCAGTGAGGAAGGGGATACAGGGTCCTACGAGCAGTACTTC
TRBV19	TRBJ1-1	-	15	-	CASSIAGHLNTEAFF	TGTGCCAGTAGTATAGCGGGTCACCTGAACACTGAAGCTTTCTTT
TRBV9	TRBJ2-3	TRBD2	15	-	CASSGAGGPVDTQYF	TGTGCCAGCAGCGGCGCGGGAGGGCCTGTAGATACGCAGTATTTT
TRBV6-5	TRBJ1-6	-	13	-	CATSRDSVPPLHF	TGTGCCACTTCTAGGGACTCTGTTCCACCCCTCCACTTT
TRBV27	TRBJ2-2	-	17	-	CASSTSGGGYNTGELFF	TGTGCCAGCAGTACCTCGGGTGGCGGGTATAACACCGGGGAGCTGTTTTTT
TRBV5-5	TRBJ1-1	-	12	-	CASSVGPTEAFF	TGTGCCAGCAGCGTGGGGCCCACTGAAGCTTTCTTT
TRBV11-2	TRBJ1-4	-	15	once	CASSLHTGKGEKLFF	TGTGCCAGCAGCTTACACACAGGGAAAGGGGAAAAACTGTTTTTT
TRBV19	TRBJ1-5	TRBD1	15	-	CASRGDRNSNQPQHF	TGTGCCAGTAGAGGGGACAGGAATTCAAATCAGCCCCAGCATTTT
TRBV21-1	TRBJ2-7	-	12	once	CASSKWDSEQYF	TGTGCCAGCAGCAAATGGGACAGCGAGCAGTACTTC
TRBV11-2	TRBJ2-7	TRBD2	14	-	CASSGRLAGDGQYF	TGTGCCAGCAGCGGGAGACTAGCGGGAGACGGGCAGTACTTC
TRBV5-1	TRBJ1-2	-	13	-	CASSGGGYYGYTF	TGCGCCAGCAGCGGGGGCGGGTACTATGGCTACACCTTC
TRBV5-1	TRBJ2-3	-	15	once	CASTLDSTSTDTQYF	TGCGCCAGCACCTTAGACTCCACTAGCACAGATACGCAGTATTTT
TRBV2	TRBJ2-2	-	14	-	CASSEEARTGELFF	TGTGCCAGCAGTGAAGAGGCTAGGACCGGGGAGCTGTTTTTT
TRBV11-1	TRBJ2-3	-	14	-	CASSLGRSTDTQYF	TGTGCCAGCAGCTTAGGGAGGTCCACAGATACGCAGTATTTT